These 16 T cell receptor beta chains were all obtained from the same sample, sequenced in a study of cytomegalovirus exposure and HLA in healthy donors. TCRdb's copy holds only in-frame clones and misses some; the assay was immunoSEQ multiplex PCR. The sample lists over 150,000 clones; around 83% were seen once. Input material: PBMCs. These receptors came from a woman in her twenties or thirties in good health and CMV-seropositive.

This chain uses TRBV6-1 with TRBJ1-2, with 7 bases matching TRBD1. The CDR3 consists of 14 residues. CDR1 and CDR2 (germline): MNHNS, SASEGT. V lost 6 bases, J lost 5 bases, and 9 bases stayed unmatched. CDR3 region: CASSARDSPYGYTF. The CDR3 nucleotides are TGTGCCAGCAGCGCCCGGGACAGCCCATATGGCTACACCTTC.

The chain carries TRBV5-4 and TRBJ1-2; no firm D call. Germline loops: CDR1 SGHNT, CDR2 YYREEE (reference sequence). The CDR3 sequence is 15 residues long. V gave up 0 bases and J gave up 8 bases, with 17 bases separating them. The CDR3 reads CASSLGEGDNIGYTF. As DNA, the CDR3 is TGTGCCAGCAGCTTGGGTGAGGGCGATAATATCGGCTACACCTTC.

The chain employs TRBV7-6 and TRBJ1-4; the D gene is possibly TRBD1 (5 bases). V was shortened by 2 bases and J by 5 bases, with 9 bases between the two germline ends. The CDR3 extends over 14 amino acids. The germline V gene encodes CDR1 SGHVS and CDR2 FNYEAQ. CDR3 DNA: TGTGCCAGCAGCTTACAGGGCTTAAATGAAAAACTGTTTTTT. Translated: CASSLQGLNEKLFF.

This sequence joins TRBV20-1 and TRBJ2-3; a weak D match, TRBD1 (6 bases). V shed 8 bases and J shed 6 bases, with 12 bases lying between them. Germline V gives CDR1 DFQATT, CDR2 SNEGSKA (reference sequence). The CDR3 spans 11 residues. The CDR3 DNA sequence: TGCAGTCTGGAGAGGGGGGATACGCAGTATTTT. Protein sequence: CSLERGDTQYF.

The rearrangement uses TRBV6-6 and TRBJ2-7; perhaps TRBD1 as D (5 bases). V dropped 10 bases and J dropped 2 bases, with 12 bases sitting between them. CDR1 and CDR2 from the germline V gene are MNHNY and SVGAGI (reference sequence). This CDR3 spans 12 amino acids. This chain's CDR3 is CATGLETYEQYF. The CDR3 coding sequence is TGTGCCACAGGGTTAGAGACCTACGAGCAGTACTTC.

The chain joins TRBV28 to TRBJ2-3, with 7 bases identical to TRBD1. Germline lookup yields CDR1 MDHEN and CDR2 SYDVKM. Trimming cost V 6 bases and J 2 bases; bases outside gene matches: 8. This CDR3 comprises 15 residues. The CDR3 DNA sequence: TGTGCCAGCAGCAGACAGGGATCTTACACAGATACGCAGTATTTT. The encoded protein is CASSRQGSYTDTQYF.

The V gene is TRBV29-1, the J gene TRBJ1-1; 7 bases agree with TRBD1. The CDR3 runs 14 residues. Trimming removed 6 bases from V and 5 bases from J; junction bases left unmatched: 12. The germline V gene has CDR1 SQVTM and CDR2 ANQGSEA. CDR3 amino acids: CSVIFRQGGTEAFF. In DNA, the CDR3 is TGCAGCGTGATATTCAGACAGGGTGGAACTGAAGCTTTCTTT.

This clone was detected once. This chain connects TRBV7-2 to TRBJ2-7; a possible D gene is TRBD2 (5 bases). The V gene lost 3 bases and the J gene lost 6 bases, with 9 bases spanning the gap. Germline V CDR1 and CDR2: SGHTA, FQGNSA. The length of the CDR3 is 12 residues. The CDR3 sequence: CASSFLAGEQYF. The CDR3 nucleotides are TGTGCCAGCAGCTTCCTTGCGGGCGAGCAGTACTTC. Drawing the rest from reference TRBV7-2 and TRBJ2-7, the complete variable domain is GAGVSQSPSNKVTEKGKDVELRCDPISGHTALYWYRQSLGQGLEFLIYFQGNSAPDKSGLPSDRFSAERTGGSVSTLTIQRTQQEDSAVYLCASSFLAGEQYFGPGTRLTVT.

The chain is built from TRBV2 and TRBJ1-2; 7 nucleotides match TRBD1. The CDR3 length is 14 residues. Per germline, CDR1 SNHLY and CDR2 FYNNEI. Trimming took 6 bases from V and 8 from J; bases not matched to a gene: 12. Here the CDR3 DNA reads TGTGCCAGCAGCCGAGAGAACAGGGGAGGAGGCTACACCTTC. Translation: CASSRENRGGGYTF.

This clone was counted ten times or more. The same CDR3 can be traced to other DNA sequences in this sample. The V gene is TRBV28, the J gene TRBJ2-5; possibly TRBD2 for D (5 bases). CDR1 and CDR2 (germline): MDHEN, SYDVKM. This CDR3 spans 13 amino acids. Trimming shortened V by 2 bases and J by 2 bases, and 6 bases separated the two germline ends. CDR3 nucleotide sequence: TGTGCCAGCAGTTTAGGCGGGCAAGAGACCCAGTACTTC. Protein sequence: CASSLGGQETQYF.

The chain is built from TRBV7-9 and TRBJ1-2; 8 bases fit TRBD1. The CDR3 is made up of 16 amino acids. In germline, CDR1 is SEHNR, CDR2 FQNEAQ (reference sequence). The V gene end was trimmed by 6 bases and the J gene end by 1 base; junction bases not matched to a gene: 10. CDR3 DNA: TGTGCCAGCAGTTATCAGGACAGGGAGCTTAACTATGGCTACACCTTC. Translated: CASSYQDRELNYGYTF.

CDR3 bases: TGCGCCAGCAGCTTGGGGACAGGGCGCCTCCAAGAGACCCAGTACTTC. Translating gives CASSLGTGRLQETQYF. The V and J genes are TRBV5-1 and TRBJ2-5; the match to TRBD1 covers 8 bases. The V and J ends lost 0 bases and 1 base, in that order; junction bases with no gene match: 5. Germline V gene lookup returns CDR1 SGHRS and CDR2 YFSETQ. The CDR3 contains 16 residues.

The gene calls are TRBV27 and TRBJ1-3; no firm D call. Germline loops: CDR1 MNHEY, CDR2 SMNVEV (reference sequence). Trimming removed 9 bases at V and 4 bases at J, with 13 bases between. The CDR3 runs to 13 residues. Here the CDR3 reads CASSMARGNTIYF. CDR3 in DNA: TGTGCCAGTTCAATGGCCAGAGGAAACACCATATATTTT.

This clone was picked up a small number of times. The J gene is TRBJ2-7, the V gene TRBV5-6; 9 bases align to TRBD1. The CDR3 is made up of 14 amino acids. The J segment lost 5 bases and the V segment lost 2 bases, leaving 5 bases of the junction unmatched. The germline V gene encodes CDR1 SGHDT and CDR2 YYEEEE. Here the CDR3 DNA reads TGTGCCAGCAGCTTCCGACAGGGGGGAAACGAGCAGTACTTC. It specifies CASSFRQGGNEQYF.

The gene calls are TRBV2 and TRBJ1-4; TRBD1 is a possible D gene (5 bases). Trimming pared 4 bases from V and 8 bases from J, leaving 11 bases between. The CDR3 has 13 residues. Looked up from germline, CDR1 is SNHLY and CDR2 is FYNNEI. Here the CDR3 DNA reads TGTGCCAGCAGTGGACAGTGGGGAGAAAAACTGTTTTTT. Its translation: CASSGQWGEKLFF. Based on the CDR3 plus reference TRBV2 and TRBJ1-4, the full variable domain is EPEVTQTPSHQVTQMGQEVILRCVPISNHLYFYWYRQILGQKVEFLVSFYNNEISEKSEIFDDQFSVERPDGSNFTLKIRSTKLEDSAMYFCASSGQWGEKLFFGSGTQLSVL.

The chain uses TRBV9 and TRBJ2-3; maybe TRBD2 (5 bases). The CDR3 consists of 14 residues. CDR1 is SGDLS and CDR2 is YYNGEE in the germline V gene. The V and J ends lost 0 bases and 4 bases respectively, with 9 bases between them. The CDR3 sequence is CASSVAWESDTQYF. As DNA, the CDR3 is TGTGCCAGCAGCGTAGCTTGGGAGTCAGATACGCAGTATTTT.